This T cell receptor beta chain originates from a study of blood T cell repertoires in COVID-19. At the level of the study: Acute-phase and convalescent COVID-19 samples originated in the United States, Italy and Spain. The cDNA or gDNA used as material had been derived from T cells, B-cell-depleted T cells, or PBMCs.

Original analysis: How many nucleated cells were present was estimated from reference gene primer amplification. Repertoires were generated with immunoSEQ multiplex PCR, while TCRdb's copy carries only in-frame clones and drops some. From that table come the V and J calls and clone size; the DNA was used to work out D and trimming. The table shows about 290,000 clones, with 89% occurring only once. Germline V gives CDR1 ENHRY, CDR2 SYGVKD. The CDR3 has 13 amino acids. The ends were cut back, 8 bases at V and 1 base at J, with 12 bases in the middle. The source is a woman aged 40 to 50 who had recovered from COVID-19. The sequenced sample was peripheral blood. V usage is TRBV10-3 and J usage is TRBJ2-7, with D possibly matching TRBD2 (6 bases). The CDR3 reads CAIGSGSSYEQYF. The CDR3 nucleotides are TGTGCCATCGGGTCCGGGAGTTCCTACGAGCAGTACTTC.